This passage covers 26 T cell receptor beta chains from one sample sequenced in a study of blood T cell repertoires in COVID-19. Profiling relied on immunoSEQ multiplex PCR, and the TCRdb table lists in-frame clones only, not all of them. The table records some 56,000 clones, around four fifths of them present only once. The source material was peripheral blood. The source is a woman aged 45-60 years with active or convalescent COVID-19.

The count of this clone is one. The chain combines TRBV5-4 with TRBJ2-5, with a tentative D call TRBD1 (5 bases). Trimming removed 0 bases from V and 5 bases from J, with 14 bases in between. The germline V gene encodes CDR1 SGHNT and CDR2 YYREEE (reference sequence). This CDR3 comprises 15 residues. CDR3 sequence reads: CASSLGQRLGETQYF. The CDR3 region has the DNA TGTGCCAGCAGCTTGGGACAGAGGCTTGGTGAGACCCAGTACTTC.

This chain links TRBV7-8 with TRBJ1-4; 7 nucleotides line up with TRBD1. Trimming cost V 1 base and J 4 bases; bases outside gene matches: 3. In germline, CDR1 is SGHVS, CDR2 FQNEAQ. The length of the CDR3 is 15 residues. The CDR3 spells CASSLDGTVNEKLFF. The CDR3 DNA sequence: TGTGCCAGCAGCTTAGATGGGACAGTTAATGAAAAACTGTTTTTT.

The chain recombines TRBV2 with TRBJ2-2; D possibly corresponds to TRBD2 (6 bases). The CDR3 runs to 14 residues. Trimming took off 3 bases at V and 5 bases at J, with 10 bases between the two ends. Germline CDR1 and CDR2: SNHLY and FYNNEI. CDR3 protein: CASSERAGTGELFF. Written as DNA, the CDR3 is TGTGCCAGCAGTGAGAGGGCGGGGACCGGGGAGCTGTTTTTT.

The chain uses TRBV10-3 and TRBJ2-7, with a weak D call TRBD1 (6 bases). Trimming removed 3 bases at V and 3 bases at J, with 18 bases between. This CDR3 is built from 16 residues. CDR1 ENHRY and CDR2 SYGVKD come from the germline V gene. CDR3 loop: CAISDRTGPAHYEQYF. In DNA form, the CDR3 reads TGTGCCATCAGTGACCGAACAGGGCCTGCACACTACGAGCAGTACTTC.

The gene calls are TRBV5-1 and TRBJ2-7; D is perhaps TRBD2 (7 bases). Germline CDR1 and CDR2: SGHRS and YFSETQ. The CDR3 has 15 amino acids. Trimming stripped 4 bases from V and 4 bases from J, with 18 bases between. The CDR3 is CASSPLGGRWYEQYF. The DNA of the CDR3 is TGCGCCAGCAGCCCACTGGGGGGGCGCTGGTACGAGCAGTACTTC.

CDR3 nucleotide sequence: TGTGCCAGCAGTTACAGGGGTGTTATGAACACTGAAGCTTTCTTT. It is translated as CASSYRGVMNTEAFF. This chain uses TRBV6-2 or TRBV6-3 with TRBJ1-1; D might be TRBD1 (5 bases). Trimming removed 2 bases from V and 0 bases from J, with 10 bases in between. The CDR3 extends over 15 amino acids. Per germline, CDR1 MNHEY and CDR2 SVGEGT.

The CDR3 DNA sequence: TGTGCCAGCAGTTACGCGGACAGAGCAAGTGGCTACACCTTC. This codes for CASSYADRASGYTF. J is TRBJ1-2 and V is TRBV6-5; D might be TRBD1 (6 bases). This CDR3 is built from 14 residues. The V gene's germline CDR1 is MNHEY and CDR2 SVGAGI. V lost 2 bases and J 7 bases, leaving 14 bases between the germline ends.

This rearrangement joins TRBV29-1 to TRBJ2-1, with D tentatively TRBD1 (5 bases). V lost 2 bases and J lost 6, with 17 bases in between. The germline V gene encodes CDR1 SQVTM and CDR2 ANQGSEA. The CDR3 spans 15 residues. The CDR3 nucleotides are TGCAGCGTTGAATTAGTTTCTGGGGCTGGCAATGAGCAGTTCTTC. Its protein product is CSVELVSGAGNEQFF.

This clone appeared once. The chain is built from TRBV7-9 and TRBJ2-1; 13 positions match TRBD2. The CDR3 runs 19 residues. Germline loops: CDR1 SEHNR, CDR2 FQNEAQ (reference sequence). The ends lost 5 bases at V and 1 base at J; junction bases unmatched: 11. The chain's CDR3 is CASSPGLAGVSGSYNEQFF. As DNA, the CDR3 is TGTGCCAGCAGCCCAGGACTAGCGGGAGTATCAGGGTCCTACAATGAGCAGTTCTTC.

The chain is built from TRBV11-2 and TRBJ2-2, with D maybe TRBD1 (5 bases). V lost 2 bases and J lost 4, with 8 bases in between. The CDR3 sequence is 14 residues long. Germline V gene data show CDR1 as SGHAT and CDR2 as FQNNGV. In nucleotides, the CDR3 is TGTGCCAGCAGCTTAACAGGTCGCACCGGGGAGCTGTTTTTT. Its translation: CASSLTGRTGELFF. Combining the CDR3 with reference TRBV11-2 and TRBJ2-2 gives the whole variable domain EAGVAQSPRYKIIEKRQSVAFWCNPISGHATLYWYQQILGQGPKLLIQFQNNGVVDDSQLPKDRFSAERLKGVDSTLKIQPAKLEDSAVYLCASSLTGRTGELFFGEGSRLTVL.

In its sample, this clone was seen a few times. This chain links TRBV3-1 (or the pseudogene TRBV3-2) with TRBJ2-2, with TRBD1 identical over 8 bases. Germline CDR1 is LGHDT and CDR2 is YNNKEL (reference sequence). The CDR3 consists of 18 residues. The V gene end was trimmed by 1 base and the J gene end by 0 bases; junction bases not matched to a gene: 7. The CDR3 nucleotides are TGTGCCAGCAGCCAAGGTCCCCCAGGGGGCCCGAACACCGGGGAGCTGTTTTTT. As protein: CASSQGPPGGPNTGELFF.

The chain carries TRBV15 and TRBJ2-5; TRBD1 aligns across 8 bases. J gave up 4 bases and V 1 base, and 8 bases lay outside the gene matches. Germline CDR1 and CDR2: LNHNV and YYDKDF (reference sequence). This CDR3 is 16 amino acids long. Here the CDR3 DNA reads TGTGCCACCAGCAGAGGGAGGGGCAGGGGGCGAGAGACCCAGTACTTC. This sequence encodes CATSRGRGRGRETQYF.

This clone was picked up a small number of times. The chain employs TRBV27 and TRBJ2-7, with 8 bases fitting TRBD1. Germline trimming cut 7 bases from V and 2 bases from J; bases unmatched to any gene: 7. There are 14 residues in the CDR3. Germline loops: CDR1 MNHEY, CDR2 SMNVEV (reference sequence). CDR3 DNA sequence: TGTGCCAGCAACGGCAGGGGGCCAACCTACGAGCAGTACTTC. It yields the protein CASNGRGPTYEQYF.

CDR3 sequence: CAWSGGTSSEQYF. Written as DNA, the CDR3 is TGTGCCTGGAGTGGCGGGACTAGCAGCGAGCAGTACTTC. The chain uses TRBV30 and TRBJ2-7, with 9 nucleotides matching TRBD2. Trimming at V came to 1 base and at J to 6 bases, leaving 4 bases not matched to a gene. Germline V CDR1 and CDR2: GTSNPN, SVGIG (reference sequence). The CDR3 covers 13 residues.

The V and J genes are TRBV30 and TRBJ1-5; 9 bases are a match to TRBD1. This CDR3 region has 14 residues. CDR1 and CDR2 (germline): GTSNPN, SVGIG (reference sequence). The trim removed 1 base at V and 2 bases at J, leaving 0 bases unmatched. This chain's CDR3 is CAWSGTGGNQPQHF. The CDR3 coding sequence is TGTGCCTGGAGTGGGACAGGGGGCAATCAGCCCCAGCATTTT.

This clone was observed many times. The chain uses TRBV5-6 and TRBJ1-4, with 7 bases aligning to TRBD1. The CDR3 extends over 19 amino acids. In germline, CDR1 is SGHDT, CDR2 YYEEEE. Trimming removed 4 bases from V and 0 bases from J; junction bases left unmatched: 15. CDR3 bases: TGTGCCAGCAGCAGAAATACAGGGGCGCTCATCACAACTAATGAAAAACTGTTTTTT. Translation: CASSRNTGALITTNEKLFF.

J is TRBJ2-5 and V is TRBV30; D perhaps matches TRBD1 (6 bases). Germline loops: CDR1 GTSNPN, CDR2 SVGIG (reference sequence). Trimming removed 3 bases from V and 3 bases from J, with 14 bases in between. The CDR3 is made up of 14 amino acids. The DNA of the CDR3 is TGTGCCTGGAGGCCAGGACAGTACAAAGAGACCCAGTACTTC. This sequence encodes CAWRPGQYKETQYF.

The CDR3: CASSLRAGGYTF. CDR3 bases: TGTGCCAGCAGTTTACGGGCGGGAGGCTACACCTTC. The chain joins TRBV28 to TRBJ1-2; D unresolved. This CDR3 has 12 residues. V was clipped by 2 bases and J by 8 bases, with 9 bases between them. Germline assignment: CDR1 MDHEN and CDR2 SYDVKM.

The gene calls are TRBV2 and TRBJ2-7; D unresolved. V dropped 3 bases and J dropped 4 bases, with 13 bases sitting between them. Looked up from germline, CDR1 is SNHLY and CDR2 is FYNNEI. The CDR3 consists of 14 residues. CDR3 residues: CASSDGRNKYEQYF. CDR3 sequence (DNA): TGTGCCAGCAGTGATGGCAGGAATAAGTACGAGCAGTACTTC. Combining the CDR3 with reference TRBV2 and TRBJ2-7 gives the whole variable domain EPEVTQTPSHQVTQMGQEVILRCVPISNHLYFYWYRQILGQKVEFLVSFYNNEISEKSEIFDDQFSVERPDGSNFTLKIRSTKLEDSAMYFCASSDGRNKYEQYFGPGTRLTVT.

Only one count was recorded for this clone. The V and J genes are TRBV29-1 and TRBJ2-1; 7 positions match TRBD2. CDR3 size: 14 residues. V lost 7 bases, J lost 4 bases, and 10 bases stayed unmatched. CDR1 is SQVTM, CDR2 ANQGSEA, per germline. The CDR3 reads CSATTSRQYNEQFF. The CDR3 nucleotides read TGCAGCGCTACGACTAGCAGACAATACAATGAGCAGTTCTTC.

This chain links TRBV30 with TRBJ1-2, with D maybe TRBD1 (6 bases). The CDR3 length is 15 residues. Trimming removed 6 bases from V and 2 bases from J, with 19 bases in between. The germline CDR1 and CDR2 sequences are GTSNPN and SVGIG (reference sequence). CDR3 sequence: CACPGHVPSNYGYTF. The CDR3, as DNA: TGTGCCTGCCCGGGACATGTGCCTTCAAACTATGGCTACACCTTC.

The chain links TRBV10-1 to TRBJ2-1, with 7 positions matching TRBD2. Germline V gives CDR1 WNHNN, CDR2 SYGVQD (reference sequence). Trimming took 0 bases from V and 7 from J; bases not matched to a gene: 6. CDR3 length equals 15 residues. CDR3 DNA sequence: TGCGCCAGCAGTGAGTCGGGCGGGAGTGGAAATGAGCAGTTCTTC. This translates into CASSESGGSGNEQFF.

V and J are TRBV29-1 and TRBJ1-2; D might be TRBD1 (5 bases). Trimming removed 8 bases at V and 1 base at J, with 14 bases between. Germline V gene lookup returns CDR1 SQVTM and CDR2 ANQGSEA. The CDR3 covers 13 residues. In nucleotides, the CDR3 is TGCAGCTACGGCGGTAGGGGTAACTATGGCTACACCTTC. Residues: CSYGGRGNYGYTF.

The rearrangement uses TRBV28 and TRBJ2-1; 7 nucleotides align to TRBD1. Germline-derived CDR1 and CDR2 are MDHEN and SYDVKM. Trimming took 3 bases from V and 8 from J; bases not matched to a gene: 7. The CDR3 runs 14 residues. CDR3 coding DNA: TGTGCCAGCAGTTTTCCAGGGGGACGCGATGAGCAGTTCTTC. As protein: CASSFPGGRDEQFF.

This chain connects TRBV30 to TRBJ2-1; 9 nucleotides match TRBD1. Losses at the gene ends were 3 bases for V and 7 bases for J; bases not matched to a gene: 10. Germline values: CDR1 GTSNPN, CDR2 SVGIG (reference sequence). This CDR3 comprises 15 residues. CDR3 nucleotide sequence: TGTGCCTGGAGACGTCCCGGGACAGGGAATAATGAGCAGTTCTTC. The encoded protein is CAWRRPGTGNNEQFF.

The chain recombines TRBV19 with TRBJ2-5; 15 bases match TRBD2. V lost 3 bases and J lost 1; bases outside the gene matches: 6. Germline V gene sequence: CDR1 LNHDA, CDR2 SQIVND (reference sequence). The CDR3 length is 18 residues. The DNA of the CDR3 is TGTGCCAGTAGTATTTGGGGACTAGCGGGAGGTACCCAAGAGACCCAGTACTTC. Amino acid sequence: CASSIWGLAGGTQETQYF.